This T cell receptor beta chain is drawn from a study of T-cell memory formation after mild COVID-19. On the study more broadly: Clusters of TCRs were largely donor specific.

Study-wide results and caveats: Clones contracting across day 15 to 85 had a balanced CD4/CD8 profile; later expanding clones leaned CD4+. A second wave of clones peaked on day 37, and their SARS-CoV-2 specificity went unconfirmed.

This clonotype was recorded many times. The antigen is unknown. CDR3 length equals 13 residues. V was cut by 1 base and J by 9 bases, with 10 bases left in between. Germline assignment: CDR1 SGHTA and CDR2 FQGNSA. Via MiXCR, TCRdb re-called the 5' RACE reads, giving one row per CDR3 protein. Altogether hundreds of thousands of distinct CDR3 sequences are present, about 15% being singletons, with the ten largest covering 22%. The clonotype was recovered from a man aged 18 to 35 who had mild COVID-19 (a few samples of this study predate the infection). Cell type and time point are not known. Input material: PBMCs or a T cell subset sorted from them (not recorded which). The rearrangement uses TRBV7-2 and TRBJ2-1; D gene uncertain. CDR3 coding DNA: TGTGCCAGCAGCTTAGAGCCCGGTCCTGAGCAGTTCTTC. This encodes CASSLEPGPEQFF.